This T cell receptor (beta chain) was documented in a study of cytomegalovirus exposure and HLA in healthy donors. Findings of the study overall: Later on, a genetic analysis was performed. It linked a missense variant in DCLRE1C with V- and J-gene trimming of TCR beta.

13 Jbeta primers and 60 Vbeta primers were used for the PCR. TCRdb's copy holds only in-frame clones and misses some; the assay was immunoSEQ multiplex PCR. The sample consists of over 150,000 clones, around 80% of them appearing once. V was clipped by 8 bases and J by 4 bases; unmatched bases: 8. CDR1 is MGHDK, CDR2 SYGVNS, per germline. The CDR3 has 14 residues. Remarks on this clone: Its antigen is still unknown.

Sequencing used PBMCs. The chain uses TRBV25-1 and TRBJ1-1; 9 bases match TRBD1. This sequence originates from a human donor in good health. The CDR3 sequence is CASATGGFCTEAFF. The DNA of the CDR3 is TGTGCCAGCGCAACAGGGGGCTTTTGCACTGAAGCTTTCTTT.